Following are 7 T cell receptor beta chains from one sample sequenced in a study of beta chain features in type 1 diabetes (dated by TCRdb to the late 2010s). General study outcomes and caveats: Type 1 diabetes patients showed a moderate but significant shortening of TCRB CDR3 length in all four CD4+ subsets.

For these receptors, no antigen is known. The library was obtained by the immunoSEQ multiplex PCR assay. All of the isolated RNA was reverse transcribed with the High Capacity cDNA Reverse Transcription Kit, so expressed TCRB transcripts were sequenced. What TCRdb holds here is the immuneACCESS table cut down to in-frame rearrangements. Part of the clones is not present; checked against another copy, under half of the missing clones reflect an unresolved V gene, and the others are unexplained. The table for this sample lists about 160,000 clones; around 63% of them were counted only once. The ten largest clones take up approximately 0.089% of the sample. Material for sequencing was naive CD4+ T cells from blood. The cell subset or site label for this specimen denotes: true naive CD4+ T cells. These receptors were taken from a man in his thirties or forties with type 1 diabetes.

About this clone: Other DNA sequences in this specimen translate into the identical CDR3. This rearrangement joins TRBV14 to TRBJ2-1; D not resolved. Between the trimmed V and J ends, which lost 2 bases and 6 bases, there was a span of 2 bases. Germline V gives CDR1 SGHDN, CDR2 FVKESK. The CDR3 consists of 11 residues. The CDR3: CASSQRNEQFF. The CDR3 DNA follows: TGTGCCAGCAGCCAACGCAATGAGCAGTTCTTC.

CDR3 residues: CASSLATSSYNEQFF. CDR3 coding DNA: TGTGCCAGCAGCTTAGCGACGAGCTCCTACAATGAGCAGTTCTTC. V and J are TRBV7-9 and TRBJ2-1; D gene unclear. CDR1 and CDR2 (germline): SEHNR, FQNEAQ (reference sequence). Trimming cost V 0 bases and J 0 bases, with 6 bases left between them. The CDR3 loop spans 15 amino acids. The whole variable domain, filled in from reference TRBV7-9 and TRBJ2-1, reads DTGVSQNPRHKITKRGQNVTFRCDPISEHNRLYWYRQTLGQGPEFLTYFQNEAQLEKSRLLSDRFSAERPKGSFSTLEIQRTEQGDSAMYLCASSLATSSYNEQFFGPGTRLTVL.

This chain uses TRBV27 with TRBJ2-1; 8 bases line up with TRBD1. The CDR3 has 16 amino acids. Trimming cost V 5 bases and J 5 bases; bases outside gene matches: 11. The germline gives CDR1 MNHEY, CDR2 SMNVEV (reference sequence). CDR3 region: CASSRAGGQGNNEQFF. The CDR3 DNA reads TGTGCCAGCAGTCGTGCCGGCGGACAGGGTAACAATGAGCAGTTCTTC.

The CDR3 spells CASSVGYEAGGYTF. Written as DNA, the CDR3 is TGTGCCAGCAGCGTAGGCTACGAAGCGGGGGGCTACACCTTC. The chain uses TRBV9 and TRBJ1-2; D remains ambiguous. Deletions cut 0 bases from V and 8 bases from J, with 14 bases between. Germline V gene sequence: CDR1 SGDLS, CDR2 YYNGEE. This CDR3 is 14 amino acids long.

The V gene is TRBV27, the J gene TRBJ1-1; 7 bases map to TRBD1. Looked up from germline, CDR1 is MNHEY and CDR2 is SMNVEV (reference sequence). The CDR3 runs 14 residues. The trim removed 5 bases at V and 1 base at J, leaving 4 bases unmatched. CDR3 amino acids: CASSPGQQNTEAFF. DNA of the CDR3: TGTGCCAGCAGTCCGGGACAGCAGAACACTGAAGCTTTCTTT.

This clone has just a few counts. The chain uses TRBV7-9 and TRBJ2-5; weak D call: TRBD1 (6 bases). Germline-derived CDR1 and CDR2 are SEHNR and FQNEAQ (reference sequence). V gave up 5 bases and J gave up 5 bases, with 12 bases separating them. The CDR3 is 13 residues long. CDR3 nucleotide sequence: TGTGCCAGCAGCGCAGGGGCGTCGGAGACCCAGTACTTC. Amino acid sequence: CASSAGASETQYF.

V gene TRBV7-6 combines with J gene TRBJ1-1; no reliable D call. The CDR3 totals 13 residues. Trimming shortened V by 0 bases and J by 3 bases, and 5 bases separated the two germline ends. Germline lookup yields CDR1 SGHVS and CDR2 FNYEAQ. This CDR3 is CASSLATDTEAFF. In nucleotides, the CDR3 is TGTGCCAGCAGCTTAGCGACGGACACTGAAGCTTTCTTT.